This entry describes one T cell receptor (beta chain). The table came from immunoSEQ multiplex PCR; TCRdb's copy has only in-frame clones and leaves some out. The data hold 280,000 or so clones, with about 89% observed a single time. This sample stems from a study of blood T cell repertoires in COVID-19. Overall study: Some COVID-19 samples were acute and others convalescent; all came from the United States, Italy and Spain. Sources were T cells, B-cell-depleted T cells, or PBMCs; the material itself was cDNA or gDNA.

Germline loops: CDR1 PRHDT, CDR2 FYEKMQ (reference sequence). The germline V and J ends were trimmed by 0 bases and 4 bases, with 10 bases remaining between them. The CDR3 covers 15 residues. The sequencing input was peripheral blood. This TCR was sampled from an older woman with acute or convalescent COVID-19. V gene TRBV13 combines with J gene TRBJ1-3; D is unresolved. This CDR3 is CASSLGLGRGNTIYF. For the CDR3, the DNA is TGTGCCAGCAGCTTAGGCCTAGGAAGAGGAAACACCATATATTTT.